This TCR beta chain was recovered during a study of OX40 agonist ivuxolimab in advanced cancers. Study-level background: Antecedent anti-PD-1, anti-PD-L1 or anti-CTLA-4 therapy was permissible, with under 50% having received some. Notes on the study in general: It was not determined which antigens were specifically recognized by the peripheral T cells that had undergone clonal expansion.

For this clone: Antigen: not known.

TCRdb keeps only in-frame clones here, not all; method: immunoSEQ multiplex PCR. The sample has around 90,000 clones, about 87% seen once. The CDR3 length is 14 residues. Looked up from germline, CDR1 is LNHDA and CDR2 is SQIVND (reference sequence). V was pared by 3 bases and J by 3 bases, with 11 bases between. This sequence originates from an adult with an advanced solid tumor such as melanoma, head and neck, liver or kidney cancer. Material: CD4+ or CD8+ T cells sorted from blood, obtained in a trial of the OX40 agonist ivuxolimab. V is TRBV19 and J is TRBJ2-5, with D possibly TRBD1 on 6 matching bases. DNA of the CDR3: TGTGCCAGTAGTATTACAGGGTCCAAAGAGACCCAGTACTTC. Its translation is CASSITGSKETQYF.